The TCR beta chain under discussion was sequenced for a study of cytomegalovirus exposure and HLA in healthy donors. Study-wide points: Subsequent analysis revealed that first-cohort TCR clusters tended to co-occur in the roughly 120 validation repertoires. As confirmed in vitro, a few CMV-associated chains were specific for CMV antigens. Rare sequences made up most TCRs, while some public TCRs were found in many donors.

The assay was immunoSEQ multiplex PCR, and TCRdb's table has in-frame clones only and misses some. The data show approximately 180,000 clones, about 89% seen once. The donors formed part of the approximately 110-subject validation cohort, distinct from the roughly 700-subject first cohort. Turning to this clone: The target antigen is unknown.

CDR3 length: 13 residues. V lost 0 bases and J 4 bases, leaving 6 bases between the germline ends. Germline V CDR1 and CDR2: SEHNR, FQNEAQ (reference sequence). This TCR came from a young man in good health and CMV-seropositive. This chain links TRBV7-9 with TRBJ1-1; D is unclear. The sample comprised PBMCs. CDR3 loop: CASSLAVGTEAFF. As DNA, the CDR3 is TGTGCCAGCAGCTTAGCTGTCGGCACTGAAGCTTTCTTT.